This T cell receptor (beta chain) was sequenced for a study of T-cell memory formation after mild COVID-19. MiXCR was run by TCRdb on the 5' RACE reads, yielding one entry per CDR3 protein. Of about 260,000 distinct CDR3 sequences in the sample, around 15% were seen once. In this sample, this clonotype turned up many times. Germline and junction disagree at one end, which may indicate a read error. The CDR3 totals 14 residues. The germline V gene encodes CDR1 SSHAT and CDR2 FNYEAQ (reference sequence). The V gene is TRBV7-7, the J gene TRBJ2-3, with D maybe TRBD2 (6 bases). This receptor was identified in a man between 18 and 29 years old who had mild COVID-19 (a few samples of this study predate the infection). Cell type and time point are not known. Sequencing was performed on PBMCs or a T cell subset sorted from them (not recorded which). Written as DNA, the CDR3 is TGTGCTAGCAGCTCGGCCACTAGCAAAGATACGCAGTATTTT. Its translation is CASSSATSKDTQYF.